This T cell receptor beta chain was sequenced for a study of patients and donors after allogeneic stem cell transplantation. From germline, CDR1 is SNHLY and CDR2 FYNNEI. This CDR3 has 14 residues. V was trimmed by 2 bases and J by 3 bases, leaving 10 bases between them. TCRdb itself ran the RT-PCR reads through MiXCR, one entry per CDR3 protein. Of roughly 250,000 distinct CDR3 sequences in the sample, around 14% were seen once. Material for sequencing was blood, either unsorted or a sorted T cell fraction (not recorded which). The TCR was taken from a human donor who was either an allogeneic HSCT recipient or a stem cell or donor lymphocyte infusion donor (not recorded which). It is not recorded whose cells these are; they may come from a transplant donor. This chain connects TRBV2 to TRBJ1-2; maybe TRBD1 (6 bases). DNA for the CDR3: TGTGCCAGCAGTGAAACCCCAGGGGACTATGGCTACACCTTC. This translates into CASSETPGDYGYTF.